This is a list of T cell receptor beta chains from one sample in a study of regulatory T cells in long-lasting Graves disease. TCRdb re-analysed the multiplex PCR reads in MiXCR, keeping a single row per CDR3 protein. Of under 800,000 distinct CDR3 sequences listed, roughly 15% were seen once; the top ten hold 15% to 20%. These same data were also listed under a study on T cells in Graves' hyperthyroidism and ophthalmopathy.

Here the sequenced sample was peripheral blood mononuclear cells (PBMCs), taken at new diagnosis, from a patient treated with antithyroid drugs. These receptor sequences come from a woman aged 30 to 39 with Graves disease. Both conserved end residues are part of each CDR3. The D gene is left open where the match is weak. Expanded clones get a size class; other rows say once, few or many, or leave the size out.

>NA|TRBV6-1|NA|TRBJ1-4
TGTGCCAGCAGGGTTTTTTCTATCGATGAAAAACTGTTTTTT
CASRVFSIDEKLFF
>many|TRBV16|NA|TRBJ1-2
TGTGCCAGCAGCCAACAACAAGGGTCCAACTATGGCTACACCTTC
CASSQQQGSNYGYTF
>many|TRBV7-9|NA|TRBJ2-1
TGTGCCAGCAGCCCCTGGAGGGGACGGGACAATGAGCAGTTCTTC
CASSPWRGRDNEQFF
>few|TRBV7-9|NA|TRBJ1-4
TGTGCCAGCAGCCATGGGGCAGCTAATGAAAAACTGTTTTTT
CASSHGAANEKLFF
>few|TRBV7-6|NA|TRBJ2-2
TGTGCCAGCAGCACCGGGAACTTTGGGGAGCTGTTTTTT
CASSTGNFGELFF
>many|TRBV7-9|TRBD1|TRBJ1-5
TGTGCCAGCAGCTTAGGGGACAGGGCACGGCAGCCCCAGCATTTT
CASSLGDRARQPQHF
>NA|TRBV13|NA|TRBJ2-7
TGTGCCACCCGGGACGGCAACTACGAGCAGTACTTC
CATRDGNYEQYF
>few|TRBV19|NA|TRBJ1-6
TGTGCCAGCGGAAGCAGCGCCTATAATTCACCCCTCCACTTT
CASGSSAYNSPLHF
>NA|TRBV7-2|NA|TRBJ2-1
TGTGCCAGCAGCTTAGGACTGCTTTCCTACAATGAGCAGTTCTTC
CASSLGLLSYNEQFF
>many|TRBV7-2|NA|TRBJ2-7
TGTGCCAGCAGCTTTGTTCCCGGAGGGAAGAGGCACGAGCAGTACTTC
CASSFVPGGKRHEQYF
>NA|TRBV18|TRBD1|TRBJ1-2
TGTGCCAGCTCACCACCGGGTTCAGGGGGACAGGGGCGCGGCTACACCTTC
CASSPPGSGGQGRGYTF
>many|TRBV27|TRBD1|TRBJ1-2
TGTGCCAGCAGTTTAACGACCCCAGGGGGCGCGGGTGGCTACACCTTC
CASSLTTPGGAGGYTF
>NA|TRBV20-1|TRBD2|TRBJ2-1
TGCAGTGCTCCAACTGCGGGACTAGTTTTTGCGAATGAGCAGTTCTTC
CSAPTAGLVFANEQFF
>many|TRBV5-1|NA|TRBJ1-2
TGCGCCAGCAGCTTGGGGACAGCGGCAGCCTATGGCTACACCTTC
CASSLGTAAAYGYTF
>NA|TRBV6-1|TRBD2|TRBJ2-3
TGTGCCAGCAGTACCAGAGGGACTAGCGGGAGGGGTACAGATACGCAGTATTTT
CASSTRGTSGRGTDTQYF
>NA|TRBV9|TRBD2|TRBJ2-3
TGTGCCAGCAGCGGGGGTATAGCGGGAGTGACAGATACGCAGTATTTT
CASSGGIAGVTDTQYF
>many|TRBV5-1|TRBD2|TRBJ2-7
TGCGCCAGCAGCGTAGAACCGGGACTACACTACGAGCAGTACTTC
CASSVEPGLHYEQYF
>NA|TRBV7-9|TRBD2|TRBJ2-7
TGTGCCAGCAGACGGGGGGGGTCGAGCTCCTACAATGAGCAGTACTTC
CASRRGGSSSYNEQYF
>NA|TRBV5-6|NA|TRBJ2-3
TGTGCCAGCAGCTTGGGACCTACGGCCGATACGCAGTATTTT
CASSLGPTADTQYF
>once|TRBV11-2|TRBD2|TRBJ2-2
TGTGCCAGCAGCCCTCTGGCGTCTAGCGGGAGTGGGGAGCTGTTTTTT
CASSPLASSGSGELFF
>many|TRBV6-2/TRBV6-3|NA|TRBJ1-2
TGTGCCAGCAGTTATTCCGGCAGCTATGGCTACACCTTC
CASSYSGSYGYTF
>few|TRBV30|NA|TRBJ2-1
TGTGCCTGGAGTGAAGGGGGGAAAAACAATGAGCAGTTCTTC
CAWSEGGKNNEQFF
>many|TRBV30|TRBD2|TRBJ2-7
TGTGCCTGGAGTTATAGCGGGAGCAGCGAGCAGTACTTC
CAWSYSGSSEQYF
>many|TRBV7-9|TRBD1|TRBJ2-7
TGTGCCAGCAGCTCTACAGGGGGAGCCTACGAGCAGTACTTC
CASSSTGGAYEQYF
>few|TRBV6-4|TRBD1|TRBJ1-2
TGTGCCAGCAGCGCTACAGGGGGTGACTATGGCTACACCTTC
CASSATGGDYGYTF
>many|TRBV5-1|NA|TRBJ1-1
TGCGCCAGCAGCTCAGTCGGCAGGGGGAACACTGAAGCTTTCTTT
CASSSVGRGNTEAFF
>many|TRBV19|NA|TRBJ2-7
TGTGCCAGTAGTACGACAGGCGAGCAGTACTTC
CASSTTGEQYF
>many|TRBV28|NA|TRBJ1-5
TGTGCCAGCAGTTTATGGTCCCCCAGCATGGGCAATCAGCCCCAGCATTTT
CASSLWSPSMGNQPQHF
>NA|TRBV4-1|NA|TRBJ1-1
TGCGCCAGCAGCCAAGACCCGGGGAGTAGGACTGAAGCTTTCTTT
CASSQDPGSRTEAFF
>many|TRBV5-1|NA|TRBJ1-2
TGCGCCAGCAGCTTGGCCCGGATGGCGGAACTCTATGGCTACACCTTC
CASSLARMAELYGYTF
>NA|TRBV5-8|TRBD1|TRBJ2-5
TGTGCCAGCAGCTCGCAGACAGGGGGCCCAGAGACCCAGTACTTC
CASSSQTGGPETQYF